Shown below are 7 T cell receptor beta chains from a single sample sequenced in a study of beta chain features in type 1 diabetes. For these TCRs, the target antigens are not known. Study-wide points: Shortening that was moderate but significant affected the TCRB CDR3s of Type 1 diabetes patients in all four CD4+ subsets.

The whole isolated RNA underwent reverse transcription, so sequencing captured expressed TCRB transcripts. Using immunoSEQ multiplex PCR, the repertoire was profiled, and TCRdb retains in-frame clones only, with some absent. The sample records 150,000 to 170,000 clones, around a tenth being singletons. What was sequenced was central memory CD4+ T cells from blood. The receptors originated from a man younger than 40 with type 1 diabetes.

The chain recombines TRBV5-1 with TRBJ1-4; no firm D call. This CDR3 is built from 16 residues. Germline V gene data show CDR1 as SGHRS and CDR2 as YFSETQ. Trimming pared 1 base from V and 3 bases from J, leaving 13 bases between. In DNA, the CDR3 is TGCGCCAGCAGCTTGAGGAGGCTGCAATCTAATGAAAAACTGTTTTTT. Amino acid sequence: CASSLRRLQSNEKLFF.

J is TRBJ1-2 and V is TRBV2, with D tentatively TRBD1 (6 bases). Germline-derived CDR1 and CDR2 are SNHLY and FYNNEI. V lost 1 base to trimming and J lost 8 bases, with 14 bases between them. The CDR3 is 14 residues long. The CDR3 reads CASSEEAGAYGYTF. CDR3 bases: TGTGCCAGCAGTGAAGAGGCAGGGGCCTACGGCTACACCTTC. Based on the CDR3 plus reference TRBV2 and TRBJ1-2, the full variable domain is EPEVTQTPSHQVTQMGQEVILRCVPISNHLYFYWYRQILGQKVEFLVSFYNNEISEKSEIFDDQFSVERPDGSNFTLKIRSTKLEDSAMYFCASSEEAGAYGYTFGSGTRLTVV.

V and J are TRBV2 and TRBJ2-2; no firm D call. The CDR3 runs to 14 residues. Trimming stripped 7 bases from V and 6 bases from J, with 15 bases between. The germline V gene encodes CDR1 SNHLY and CDR2 FYNNEI. This CDR3 reads CASTLTFSSGELFF. The CDR3 DNA sequence: TGTGCCAGCACCCTGACATTTTCGTCCGGGGAGCTGTTTTTT.

The chain combines TRBV29-1 with TRBJ1-1, with D tentatively TRBD1 (5 bases). The CDR3 has 14 residues. Per germline, CDR1 SQVTM and CDR2 ANQGSEA. Trimming removed 6 bases at V and 4 bases at J, with 18 bases between. The CDR3 bases are TGCAGCGTCATCAACAGGTTCCGGAGCACTGAAGCTTTCTTT. Its protein product is CSVINRFRSTEAFF.

This clone was picked up a small number of times. The J gene is TRBJ1-1, the V gene TRBV7-2, with 7 bases identical to TRBD1. V gave up 6 bases and J gave up 1 base; unmatched junction bases: 5. Germline V CDR1 and CDR2: SGHTA, FQGNSA. The CDR3 has 14 residues. The CDR3 loop is CASRPGQRNTEAFF. Written as DNA, the CDR3 is TGTGCCAGCAGGCCGGGACAGAGGAACACTGAAGCTTTCTTT.

This clone was observed a few times. The genes are TRBV5-1 and TRBJ2-5; perhaps TRBD2 as D (6 bases). This CDR3 region has 14 residues. In germline, CDR1 is SGHRS, CDR2 YFSETQ. V dropped 0 bases and J dropped 2 bases, with 8 bases sitting between them. The CDR3 region has the DNA TGCGCCAGCAGCTTGGAGGGAGGACAAGAGACCCAGTACTTC. Protein sequence: CASSLEGGQETQYF.

This clone has more than one count but fewer than ten. This sequence joins TRBV29-1 and TRBJ1-1, with D perhaps matching TRBD1 (5 bases). V shed 7 bases and J shed 0 bases, with 9 bases lying between them. This CDR3 spans 12 amino acids. Looked up from germline, CDR1 is SQVTM and CDR2 is ANQGSEA. In DNA form, the CDR3 reads TGCAGCGGGGGGGGGATGAACACTGAAGCTTTCTTT. This gives the protein CSGGGMNTEAFF. Complete variable domain (other parts from reference TRBV29-1 and TRBJ1-1): SAVISQKPSRDICQRGTSLTIQCQVDSQVTMMFWYRQQPGQSLTLIATANQGSEATYESGFVIDKFPISRPNLTFSTLTVSNMSPEDSSIYLCSGGGMNTEAFFGQGTRLTVV.